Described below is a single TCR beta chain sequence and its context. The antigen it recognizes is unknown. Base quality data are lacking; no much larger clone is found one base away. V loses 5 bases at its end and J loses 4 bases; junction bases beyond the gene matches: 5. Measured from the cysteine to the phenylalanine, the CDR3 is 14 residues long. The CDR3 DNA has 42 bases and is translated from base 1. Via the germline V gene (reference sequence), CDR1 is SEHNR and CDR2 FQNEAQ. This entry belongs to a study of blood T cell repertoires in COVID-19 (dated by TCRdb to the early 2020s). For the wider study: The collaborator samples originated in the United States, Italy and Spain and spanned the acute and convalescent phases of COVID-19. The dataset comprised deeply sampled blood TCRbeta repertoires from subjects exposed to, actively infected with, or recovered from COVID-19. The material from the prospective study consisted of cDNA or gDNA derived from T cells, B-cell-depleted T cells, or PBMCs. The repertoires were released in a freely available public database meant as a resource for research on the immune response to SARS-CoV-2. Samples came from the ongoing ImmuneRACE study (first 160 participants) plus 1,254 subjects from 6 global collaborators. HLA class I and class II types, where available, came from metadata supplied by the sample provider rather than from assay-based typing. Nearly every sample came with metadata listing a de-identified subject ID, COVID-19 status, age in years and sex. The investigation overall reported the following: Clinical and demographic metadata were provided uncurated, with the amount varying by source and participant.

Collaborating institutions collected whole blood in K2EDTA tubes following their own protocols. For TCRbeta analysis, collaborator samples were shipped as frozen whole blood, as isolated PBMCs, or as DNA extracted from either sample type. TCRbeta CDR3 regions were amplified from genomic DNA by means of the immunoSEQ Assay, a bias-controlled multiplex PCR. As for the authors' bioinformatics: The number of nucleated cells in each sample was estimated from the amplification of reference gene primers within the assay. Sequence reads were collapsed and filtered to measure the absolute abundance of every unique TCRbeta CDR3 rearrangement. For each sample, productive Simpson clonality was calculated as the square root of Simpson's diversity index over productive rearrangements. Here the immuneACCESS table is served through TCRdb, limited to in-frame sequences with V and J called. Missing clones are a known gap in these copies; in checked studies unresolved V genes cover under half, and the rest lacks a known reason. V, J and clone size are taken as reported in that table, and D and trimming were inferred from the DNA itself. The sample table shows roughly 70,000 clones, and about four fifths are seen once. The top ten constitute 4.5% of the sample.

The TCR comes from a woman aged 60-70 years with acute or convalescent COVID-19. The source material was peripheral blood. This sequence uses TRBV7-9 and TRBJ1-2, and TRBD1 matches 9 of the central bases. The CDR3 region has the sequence CASSPGTGSYGYTF. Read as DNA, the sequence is TGTGCCAGCAGCCCGGGGACAGGGAGCTATGGCTACACCTTC.